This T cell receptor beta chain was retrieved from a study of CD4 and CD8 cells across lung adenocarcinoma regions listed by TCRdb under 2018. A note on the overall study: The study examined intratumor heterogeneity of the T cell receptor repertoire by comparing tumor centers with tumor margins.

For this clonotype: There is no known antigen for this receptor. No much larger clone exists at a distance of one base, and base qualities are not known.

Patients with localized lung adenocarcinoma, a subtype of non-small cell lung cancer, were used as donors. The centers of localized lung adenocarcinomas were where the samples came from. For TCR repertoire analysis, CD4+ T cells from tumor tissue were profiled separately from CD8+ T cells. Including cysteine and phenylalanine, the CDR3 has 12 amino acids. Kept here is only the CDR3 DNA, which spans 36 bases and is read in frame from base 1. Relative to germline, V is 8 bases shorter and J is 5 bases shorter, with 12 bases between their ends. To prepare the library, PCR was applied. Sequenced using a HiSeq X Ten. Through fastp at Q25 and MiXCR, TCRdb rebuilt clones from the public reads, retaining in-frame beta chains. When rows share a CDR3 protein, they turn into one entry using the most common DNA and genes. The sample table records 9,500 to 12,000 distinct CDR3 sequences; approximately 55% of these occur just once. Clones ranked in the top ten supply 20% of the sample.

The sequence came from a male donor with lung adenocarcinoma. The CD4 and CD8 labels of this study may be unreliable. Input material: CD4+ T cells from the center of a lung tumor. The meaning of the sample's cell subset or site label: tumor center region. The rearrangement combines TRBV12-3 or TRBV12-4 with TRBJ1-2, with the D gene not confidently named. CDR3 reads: CASWASRYGYTF. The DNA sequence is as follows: TGTGCCAGCTGGGCCAGTCGATATGGCTACACCTTC.